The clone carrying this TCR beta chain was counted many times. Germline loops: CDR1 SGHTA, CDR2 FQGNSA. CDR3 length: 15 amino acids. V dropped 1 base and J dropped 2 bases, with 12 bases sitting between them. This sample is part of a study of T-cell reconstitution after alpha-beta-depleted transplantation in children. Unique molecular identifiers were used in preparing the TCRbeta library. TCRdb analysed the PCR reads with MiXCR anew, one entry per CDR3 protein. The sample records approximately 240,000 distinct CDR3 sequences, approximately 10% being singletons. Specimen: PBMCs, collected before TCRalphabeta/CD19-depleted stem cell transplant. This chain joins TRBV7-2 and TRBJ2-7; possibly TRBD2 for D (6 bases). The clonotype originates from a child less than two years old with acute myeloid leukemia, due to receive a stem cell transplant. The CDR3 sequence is CASSLDRDSTYEQYF. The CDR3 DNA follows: TGTGCCAGCAGCTTAGACCGGGACTCGACCTACGAGCAGTACTTC. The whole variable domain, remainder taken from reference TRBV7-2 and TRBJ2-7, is GAGVSQSPSNKVTEKGKDVELRCDPISGHTALYWYRQSLGQGLEFLIYFQGNSAPDKSGLPSDRFSAERTGGSVSTLTIQRTQQEDSAVYLCASSLDRDSTYEQYFGPGTRLTVT.